What follows describes a single T cell receptor beta chain. The target of this receptor is not known. No much larger clone exists at a distance of one base, and base qualities are not known. Library preparation was by 5' RACE. Sequencing took place on an Illumina HiSeq 2000. A universal primer binding site was added through template switching, and the final cDNA carried a unique molecular identifier so that TCR cDNA molecules could be counted accurately. Specific primers in the conserved constant-segment region were used to synthesize first-strand cDNA for the TCR alpha and beta chains. To control for contamination, every cDNA library was double barcoded, receiving both a SMART-Mk sample barcode and Illumina barcodes. Two successive PCR steps introduced TruSeq adapter sequences along with Illumina sample barcodes. The TCR alpha and beta cDNA libraries were sequenced on the Illumina HiSeq platform using custom primers. The authors' pipeline ran thus. MiGEC processed the raw reads to extract unique molecular identifiers, while MiXCR was used to determine the CDR3 positions. For each individual, recombination models were inferred using an EM algorithm with the repgenHMM and IGoR tools. The tcR package in R was used for shared clonotype analysis, with sharing normalized by the product of cloneset sizes. To study raw recombination without the effects of thymic and clonal selection, out-of-frame nonproductive sequences were analyzed. TCRdb reworked the public reads: Q25 trimming with fastp, MiXCR clone assembly, productive beta chains retained. Identical CDR3 protein sequences are pooled into one entry, listed with their most common genes and DNA. For this entry, the V and J calls and clone size follow TCRdb and not the study's own pipeline. The table for this sample lists 1.5 million to 2 million distinct CDR3 sequences; under 35% of them were counted only once. The ten top clones hold 0.27% of the sample.

This sample was included in a study of identical twins (dated by TCRdb to 2016 to 2018). With respect to the entire study: To test whether fetal clonotypes persist, this study deep-sequenced TCR alpha and beta repertoires from monozygotic twins, from unrelated adults of various ages, and from cord blood. To rule out contamination, replicate twin experiments were performed at different times with different library preparation protocols. What the study reported, not specific to this receptor: Excess twin sharing in beta out-of-frame sequences was weaker because fewer shared sequences lowered the signal-to-noise ratio. Compared with coincidental sharing between unrelated individuals, out-of-frame TCR alpha sequences shared between twins showed an excess of sequences with low generation probability. Zero-insertion analyses could be partly confounded by invariant T cells such as MAIT and iNKT, though diverse VJ usage argued against such confounding for most clonotypes. Out-of-frame TCR alpha sharing in monozygotic twins was systematically underestimated by recombination models, whereas sharing between unrelated individuals was in agreement with the recombination models. Because the same donors could not be followed over many years, conclusions were based on cross-sectional statistical analysis. Fewer insertions were carried by abundant cord blood beta clonotypes, a similar but weaker trend appeared in young adult naive repertoires, and no such trend appeared in memory repertoires.

As encoded in the germline V gene, CDR1 is SGHDT while CDR2 is YYEEEE. Trimming removed 1 base from V and 8 bases from J, leaving 9 bases between the germline ends. The CDR3 runs 12 amino acids, cysteine and phenylalanine included. CDR3 DNA only is kept here, 36 bases in frame from base 1. Every donor was a healthy Caucasian. This receptor chain uses TRBV5-6 and TRBJ1-2, with the D gene uncertain. Sequencing input: cord blood. This receptor was obtained from a newborn girl in good health. CDR3 sequence: CASSLNGEGYTF. The nucleotide sequence reads as follows: TGTGCCAGCAGCTTGAACGGGGAGGGCTACACCTTC.